The 21 T cell receptor beta chains reported below all come from one sample, sequenced in a study of cytomegalovirus exposure and HLA in healthy donors. Profiling relied on immunoSEQ multiplex PCR, and the TCRdb table lists in-frame clones only, not all of them. The data hold some 170,000 clones, with about 83% observed a single time. Sequencing was carried out using PBMCs. The receptors shown here come from a woman aged 25-40 years in good health and CMV-seronegative.

J is TRBJ2-7 and V is TRBV21-1; TRBD1, as called in the table, went unchecked against the DNA. TRBV21-1 is an annotated pseudogene. CDR3 length equals 19 residues. The CDR3 loop reads CASSRKGQNEPRFSYEQYF. Here the CDR3 DNA reads TGTGCCAGCAGCAGAAAGGGACAGAACGAACCTCGATTCTCCTACGAGCAGTACTTC.

The chain combines TRBV11-3 with TRBJ2-1; D is ambiguous. The CDR3 runs to 15 residues. The V gene lost 3 bases and the J gene lost 6 bases, with 15 bases spanning the gap. Germline V gene sequence: CDR1 SGHNT, CDR2 YENEEA. The CDR3: CASSLPRIACNEQFF. CDR3 DNA sequence: TGTGCCAGCAGCTTGCCTAGGATCGCATGCAATGAGCAGTTCTTC.

The V gene is TRBV18, the J gene TRBJ2-7, with TRBD2 matching 8 bases. J lost 2 bases, V lost 5 bases, and 5 bases had no gene match. Germline V CDR1 and CDR2: KGHSH, LQKENI. This CDR3 spans 14 amino acids. DNA of the CDR3: TGTGCCAGCTCATCGCGGGGGGAGGCCTACGAGCAGTACTTC. Amino acid sequence: CASSSRGEAYEQYF.

This rearrangement joins TRBV6-1 to TRBJ2-2; 11 bases are shared with TRBD2. From germline, CDR1 is MNHNS and CDR2 SASEGT. V lost 2 bases to trimming and J lost 6 bases; unmatched junction nucleotides: 5. The CDR3 spans 16 residues. CDR3 sequence (DNA): TGTGCCAGCAGTGAATACCTAGCGGGGGGCTCCGGGGAGCTGTTTTTT. Translated: CASSEYLAGGSGELFF.

This clone occurred once. V usage is TRBV5-1 and J usage is TRBJ2-7; D not certain. This CDR3 has 14 residues. Germline V gives CDR1 SGHRS, CDR2 YFSETQ. Trimming stripped 0 bases from V and 1 base from J, with 8 bases between. CDR3: CASSLAIQSYEQYF. The CDR3 DNA reads TGCGCCAGCAGCTTGGCAATCCAGTCCTACGAGCAGTACTTC. Looking up the rest from reference TRBV5-1 and TRBJ2-7 gives the full variable domain: KAGVTQTPRYLIKTRGQQVTLSCSPISGHRSVSWYQQTPGQGLQFLFEYFSETQRNKGNFPGRFSGRQFSNSRSEMNVSTLELGDSALYLCASSLAIQSYEQYFGPGTRLTVT.

CDR3 amino acids: CASRGGGEQYF. The CDR3 DNA sequence: TGCGCCAGTCGGGGGGGAGGGGAGCAGTACTTC. The rearrangement links TRBV23-1 to TRBJ2-7; 8 nucleotides align to TRBD2. TRBV23-1 is assigned to the ORF class and has an uncertain function. Trimming took 9 bases from V and 7 from J; bases not matched to a gene: 5. CDR3 size: 11 residues.

This chain connects TRBV5-5 to TRBJ2-1; no clear D. V was pared by 6 bases and J by 1 base, with 14 bases between. Germline values: CDR1 SGHKS, CDR2 YYEKEE (reference sequence). The CDR3 consists of 15 residues. The CDR3 nucleotides are TGTGCCAGCACCATAAGGCTAGATTCCTACAATGAGCAGTTCTTC. This encodes CASTIRLDSYNEQFF.

This rearrangement joins TRBV5-1 to TRBJ2-7, with 9 bases aligning to TRBD2. This CDR3 is 16 amino acids long. Germline CDR1 and CDR2: SGHRS and YFSETQ. V lost 0 bases to trimming and J lost 2 bases; unmatched junction nucleotides: 6. The CDR3 DNA sequence: TGCGCCAGCAGCTTGGCTAGCGGGGCCAACGCCTACGAGCAGTACTTC. Encoded protein: CASSLASGANAYEQYF.

The table lists this clone with a count of one. The DNA for the CDR3 is TGTGCCAGCAGCTTAGGGGGGCGAGCTAGCACAGATACGCAGTATTTT. Translating gives CASSLGGRASTDTQYF. The chain carries TRBV7-8 and TRBJ2-3, with D perhaps matching TRBD1 (6 bases). Per germline, CDR1 SGHVS and CDR2 FQNEAQ. Between the trimmed V and J ends, which lost 1 base and 0 bases, there was a span of 11 bases. The CDR3 length is 16 residues.

The rearrangement uses TRBV15 and TRBJ1-1, with D perhaps matching TRBD1 (5 bases). CDR1 and CDR2 (germline): LNHNV, YYDKDF (reference sequence). This CDR3 has 15 amino acids. V lost 1 base and J lost 1, with 10 bases in between. In DNA form, the CDR3 reads TGTGCCACCAGCAGAGTGGAGGGGAGGAACACTGAAGCTTTCTTT. Its translation is CATSRVEGRNTEAFF.

Many counts were recorded for this clone. This chain's CDR3 is CASSFPSHEQYF. In nucleotides, the CDR3 is TGTGCCAGCAGCTTTCCGAGCCACGAGCAGTACTTC. The chain carries TRBV5-6 and TRBJ2-7; no reliable D call. The CDR3 has 12 residues. Trimming removed 2 bases at V and 5 bases at J, with 8 bases between. The germline gives CDR1 SGHDT, CDR2 YYEEEE.

V gene TRBV4-3 combines with J gene TRBJ1-3; D is possibly TRBD1 (5 bases). Germline V CDR1 and CDR2: LGHNA, YSLEER. Between the trimmed V and J ends, which lost 0 bases and 1 base, there was a span of 16 bases. CDR3 length: 18 residues. Here the CDR3 reads CASSQEIGRESSGNTIYF. CDR3 nucleotide sequence: TGCGCCAGCAGCCAAGAAATTGGCAGGGAATCTTCTGGAAACACCATATATTTT.

This chain connects TRBV5-5 to TRBJ1-2; perhaps TRBD1 as D (6 bases). In germline, CDR1 is SGHKS, CDR2 YYEKEE (reference sequence). The germline V and J ends were trimmed by 1 base and 3 bases, with 10 bases remaining between them. The CDR3 has 14 amino acids. This CDR3 is CASSLSPGDYGYTF. CDR3 in DNA: TGTGCCAGCAGCTTGTCTCCAGGGGACTATGGCTACACCTTC. The entire variable domain, with the rest obtained from reference TRBV5-5 and TRBJ1-2, is as follows: DAGVTQSPTHLIKTRGQQVTLRCSPISGHKSVSWYQQVLGQGPQFIFQYYEKEERGRGNFPDRFSARQFPNYSSELNVNALLLGDSALYLCASSLSPGDYGYTFGSGTRLTVV.

V usage is TRBV5-1 and J usage is TRBJ2-1, with D hard to call. V lost 7 bases to trimming and J lost 6 bases, with 8 bases between them. From germline, CDR1 is SGHRS and CDR2 YFSETQ. CDR3 size: 11 residues. CDR3 in DNA: TGCGCCAGCTCGGGTTCCAATGAGCAGTTCTTC. Translation: CASSGSNEQFF.

This rearrangement joins TRBV6-1 to TRBJ2-3; a weak D match, TRBD1 (6 bases). The CDR3 is 17 residues long. The V gene lost 1 base and the J gene lost 0 bases, with 14 bases spanning the gap. Germline V CDR1 and CDR2: MNHNS, SASEGT. CDR3: CASSEVPGASSTDTQYF. The CDR3 bases are TGTGCCAGCAGTGAAGTCCCAGGGGCCTCTAGCACAGATACGCAGTATTTT.

V gene TRBV28 combines with J gene TRBJ2-7, with 8 bases aligning to TRBD2. Germline V gene data show CDR1 as MDHEN and CDR2 as SYDVKM. The J segment lost 3 bases and the V segment lost 4 bases, leaving 11 bases of the junction unmatched. The CDR3 runs to 16 residues. This chain's CDR3 is CASSSPRVSGGYEQYF. The CDR3 nucleotides are TGTGCCAGCAGTTCACCTCGTGTGAGCGGGGGCTACGAGCAGTACTTC.

CDR3 sequence (DNA): TGTGCCAGTAGTACTCGACTAGCGGGGTACGAGCAGTACTTC. It translates to CASSTRLAGYEQYF. The V and J genes are TRBV19 and TRBJ2-7; 11 bases align to TRBD2. This CDR3 has 14 residues. V was clipped by 4 bases and J by 4 bases; unmatched bases: 3. The germline gives CDR1 LNHDA, CDR2 SQIVND (reference sequence).

The V call is TRBV5-1, the J call TRBJ2-3, with D possibly matching TRBD2 (6 bases). The CDR3 spans 17 residues. Germline V gene lookup returns CDR1 SGHRS and CDR2 YFSETQ. The ends were cut back, 0 bases at V and 1 base at J, with 15 bases in the middle. The CDR3 region has the DNA TGCGCCAGCAGCTTGGCCGGGGTAGCGGCCGGCACAGATACGCAGTATTTT. Protein product: CASSLAGVAAGTDTQYF.

The V gene is TRBV25-1, the J gene TRBJ2-6, with 8 bases aligning to TRBD1. After removal of 6 bases from V and 2 bases from J, the junction contained 9 bases not matched to a gene. The CDR3 totals 17 residues. The germline CDR1 and CDR2 sequences are MGHDK and SYGVNS. CDR3 in amino acids: CASRSGTGYTGANVLTF. CDR3 coding DNA: TGTGCCAGCAGGTCCGGGACAGGCTACACTGGGGCCAACGTCCTGACTTTC.

This clone was counted a single time. The J gene is TRBJ1-3, the V gene TRBV7-9; D uncertain. The CDR3 contains 14 residues. Trimming removed 5 bases at V and 4 bases at J, with 12 bases between. Germline assignment: CDR1 SEHNR and CDR2 FQNEAQ (reference sequence). The CDR3 DNA is TGTGCCAGCAGCGGTGGGCCGGGGGGAAACACCATATATTTT. Translated: CASSGGPGGNTIYF.

The rearrangement joins TRBV12-5 to TRBJ2-3, with D possibly being TRBD2 (6 bases). Germline V gene data show CDR1 as LGHNT and CDR2 as FRNRAP. This CDR3 spans 15 amino acids. V lost 4 bases to trimming and J lost 0 bases, with 11 bases between them. The CDR3 sequence is CASGSTAGSTDTQYF. For the CDR3, the DNA is TGTGCTAGTGGTTCTACAGCGGGCAGCACAGATACGCAGTATTTT.